This TCR beta chain is drawn from a study of blood T cell repertoires in COVID-19 (dated by TCRdb to 2020 to 2022). Some background on the complete study: The collaborator samples originated in the United States, Italy and Spain and spanned the acute and convalescent phases of COVID-19. Where HLA class I and class II types were available, the types were taken from metadata supplied by the sample provider, not from assay-based typing. The prospective study material was composed of cDNA or gDNA derived from T cells, B-cell-depleted T cells, or PBMCs. The dataset comprised deeply sampled blood TCRbeta repertoires from subjects exposed to, actively infected with, or recovered from COVID-19. The samples were drawn from two sources: the first 160 participants of the ongoing ImmuneRACE study, and 950 to 1,500 subjects contributed by 6 global collaborators. The repertoires were released in a freely available public database intended as a resource for research on the immune response to SARS-CoV-2. A de-identified subject ID, COVID-19 status, age in years and sex were almost always included in the sample metadata.

Whole blood was collected in K2EDTA tubes by collaborating institutions according to the institutions' own protocols. For TCRbeta analysis, collaborator samples were shipped as frozen whole blood, as isolated PBMCs, or as DNA extracted from either sample type. The immunoSEQ Assay, a bias-controlled multiplex PCR, was used to amplify TCRbeta CDR3 regions from genomic DNA. The original methods were these. Within the assay, amplification of reference gene primers was used to estimate how many nucleated cells each sample contained. To quantify the absolute abundance of each unique TCRbeta CDR3 rearrangement, sequence reads were collapsed and filtered. Productive Simpson clonality was computed per sample as the square root of Simpson's diversity index over productive rearrangements. TCRdb holds this immuneACCESS table with in-frame rearrangements only. Some clones are missing; in checked studies, unresolved V genes explain under half, and the rest has no known cause. V and J calls and clone size are copied from that table; D and trimming were computed from the DNA. The sample table records 150,000 to 200,000 clones; over 60% of these occur just once. The leading ten clones occupy roughly 7.5% of the sample.

CDR1 and CDR2, looked up from the germline V gene (reference sequence), are MNHEY and SMNVEV. V lost 6 bases and J lost 4 bases, and the count of bases not matched to a germline gene is 9. The CDR3, from cysteine to phenylalanine, totals 16 residues. Only the CDR3 DNA stays, 48 bases, in frame from base 1. This clone was counted between two and nine times. Its antigen remains undetermined. No qualities accompany the bases; no much larger clone lies one base away. On the study overall, not on this receptor specifically: The quantity of clinical and demographic metadata differed by source and by participant and was supplied without curation.

The TCR originated in a man aged 55 to 70 with acute or convalescent COVID-19. The chain links TRBV27 with TRBJ2-2, and 9 bases in between align with TRBD1. The specimen sequenced was peripheral blood. The CDR3 is CASRQPGQGPTGELFF. At the DNA level, the sequence is TGTGCCAGCAGACAGCCGGGACAGGGTCCCACCGGGGAGCTGTTTTTT.